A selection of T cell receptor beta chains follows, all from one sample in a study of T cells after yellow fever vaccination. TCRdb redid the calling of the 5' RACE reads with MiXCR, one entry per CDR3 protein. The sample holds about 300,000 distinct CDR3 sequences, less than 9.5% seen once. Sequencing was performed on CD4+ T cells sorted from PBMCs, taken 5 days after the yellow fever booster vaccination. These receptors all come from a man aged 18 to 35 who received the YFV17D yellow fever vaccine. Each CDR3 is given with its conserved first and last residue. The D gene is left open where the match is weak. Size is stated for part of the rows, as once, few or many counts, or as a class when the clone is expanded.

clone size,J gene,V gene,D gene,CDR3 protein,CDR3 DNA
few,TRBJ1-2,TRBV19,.,CASSGPGWDYTF,TGTGCCAGTAGTGGACCTGGGTGGGACTACACCTTC
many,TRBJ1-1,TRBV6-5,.,CASSYSWERNTEAFF,TGTGCCAGCAGTTACTCGTGGGAAAGGAACACTGAAGCTTTCTTT
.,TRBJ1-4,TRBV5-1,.,CASSPGPSANEKLFF,TGCGCCAGCAGCCCAGGGCCCTCAGCTAATGAAAAACTGTTTTTT
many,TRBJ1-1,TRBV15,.,CATSSGDTEAFF,TGTGCCACCAGCTCAGGGGACACTGAAGCTTTCTTT
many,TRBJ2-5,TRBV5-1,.,CASNDGLETQYF,TGCGCCAGCAATGACGGGTTAGAGACCCAGTACTTC
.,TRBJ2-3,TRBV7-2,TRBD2,CASRTKGLGADTQYF,TGTGCCAGCAGGACAAAAGGACTAGGGGCAGATACGCAGTATTTT
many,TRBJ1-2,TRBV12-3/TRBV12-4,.,CASSLMRVYGYTF,TGTGCCAGCAGTTTAATGAGGGTCTATGGCTACACCTTC
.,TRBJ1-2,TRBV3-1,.,CASSLKDSHGYTF,TGTGCCAGCAGCCTGAAGGACAGCCATGGCTACACCTTC
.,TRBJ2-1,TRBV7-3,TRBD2,CASSFRLAGTNEQFF,TGTGCCAGCAGCTTTCGACTAGCGGGGACCAATGAGCAGTTCTTC
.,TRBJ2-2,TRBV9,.,CASSLQGRDTGELFF,TGTGCCAGCAGCTTACAGGGTAGGGACACCGGGGAGCTGTTTTTT
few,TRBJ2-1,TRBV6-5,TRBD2,CASSYRSGGGTEQFF,TGTGCCAGCAGTTACAGGTCCGGGGGGGGCACAGAGCAGTTCTTC
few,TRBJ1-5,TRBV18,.,CASSPSSGEVGQPQHF,TGTGCCAGCTCACCAAGTTCAGGGGAGGTAGGTCAGCCCCAGCATTTT
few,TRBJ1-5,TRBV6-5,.,CASSLQGLNQPQHF,TGTGCCAGCAGTCTACAGGGTCTCAATCAGCCCCAGCATTTT
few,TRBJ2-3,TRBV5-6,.,CASSGGVGTDTQYF,TGTGCCAGCAGCGGAGGGGTGGGCACAGATACGCAGTATTTT
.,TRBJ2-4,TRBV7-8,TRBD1,CASSFRQGVLKNIQYF,TGTGCCAGCAGCTTCCGACAGGGGGTCCTCAAAAACATTCAGTACTTC
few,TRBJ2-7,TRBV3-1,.,CASSRRASYEQYF,TGTGCCAGCAGTAGGCGGGCCTCCTACGAGCAGTACTTC